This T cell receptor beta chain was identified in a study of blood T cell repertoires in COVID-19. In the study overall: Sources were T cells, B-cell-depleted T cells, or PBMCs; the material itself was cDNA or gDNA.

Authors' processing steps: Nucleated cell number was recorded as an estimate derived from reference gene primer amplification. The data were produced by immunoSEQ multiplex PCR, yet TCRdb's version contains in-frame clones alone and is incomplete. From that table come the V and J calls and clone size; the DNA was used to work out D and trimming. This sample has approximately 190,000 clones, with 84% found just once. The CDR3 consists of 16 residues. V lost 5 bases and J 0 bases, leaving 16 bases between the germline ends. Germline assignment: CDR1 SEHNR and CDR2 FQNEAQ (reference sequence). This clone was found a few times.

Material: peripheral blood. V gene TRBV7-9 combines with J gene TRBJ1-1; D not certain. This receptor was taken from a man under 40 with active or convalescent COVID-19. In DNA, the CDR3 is TGTGCCAGCAGCGCCCGAGGGTCGGTGCTGAACACTGAAGCTTTCTTT. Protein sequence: CASSARGSVLNTEAFF.